Sequencing of this T cell receptor beta chain was carried out in a study of tumor-infiltrating lymphocytes in primary liver carcinoma. Regarding the study as a whole: Tumors had a significantly higher top-250-clone fraction than blood (p = 0.039). The study found tumor-adjacent and tumor-blood pairs overlapped less than tumor region pairs.

In its sample, this clonotype was seen many times. The antigen is not known. This CDR3 region has 15 residues. Trimming shortened V by 5 bases and J by 0 bases, and 8 bases separated the two germline ends. Production of TCR beta cDNA used roughly 500 ng total RNA together with a constant-region primer. Library construction for TCR beta comprised three nested multiplex PCR rounds performed with slightly modified ARM-PCR. Researchers ran the first two PCR rounds for approximately 10 cycles each with TRBV1-TRBV30 forward primers and a C-beta reverse primer. One entry per CDR3 protein results from TCRdb running MiXCR on the multiplex PCR reads. The sample has fewer than 200,000 distinct CDR3 sequences, about 82% seen once; the top ten hold over 15%. Co-extracted RNA and DNA came from 20-30 mg of unsorted bulk tissue.

The receptor was isolated from a man between 40 and 49 years old with primary liver carcinoma and hepatitis B virus infection. The sample consisted of tumor tissue from primary liver carcinoma. The genes are TRBV12-3 or TRBV12-4 and TRBJ2-6; D might be TRBD2 (6 bases). CDR3 in amino acids: CASSPGGSGANVLTF. The CDR3 bases are TGTGCCAGCAGTCCCGGGGGCTCTGGGGCCAACGTCCTGACTTTC.